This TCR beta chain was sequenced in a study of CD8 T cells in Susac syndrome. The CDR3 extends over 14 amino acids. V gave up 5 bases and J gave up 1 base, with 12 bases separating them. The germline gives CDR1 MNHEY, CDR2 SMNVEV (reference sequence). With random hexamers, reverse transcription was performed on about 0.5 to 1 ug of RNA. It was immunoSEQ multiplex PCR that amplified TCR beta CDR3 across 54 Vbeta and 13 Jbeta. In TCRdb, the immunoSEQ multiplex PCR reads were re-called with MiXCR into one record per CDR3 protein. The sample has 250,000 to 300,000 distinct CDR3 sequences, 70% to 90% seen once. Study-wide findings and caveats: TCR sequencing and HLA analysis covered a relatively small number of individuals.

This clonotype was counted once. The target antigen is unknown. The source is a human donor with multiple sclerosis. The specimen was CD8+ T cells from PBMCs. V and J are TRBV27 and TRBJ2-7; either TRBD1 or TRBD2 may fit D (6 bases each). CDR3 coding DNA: TGTGCCAGCAGTGAAGGGGGGCCTTCCTACGAGCAGTACTTC. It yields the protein CASSEGGPSYEQYF.